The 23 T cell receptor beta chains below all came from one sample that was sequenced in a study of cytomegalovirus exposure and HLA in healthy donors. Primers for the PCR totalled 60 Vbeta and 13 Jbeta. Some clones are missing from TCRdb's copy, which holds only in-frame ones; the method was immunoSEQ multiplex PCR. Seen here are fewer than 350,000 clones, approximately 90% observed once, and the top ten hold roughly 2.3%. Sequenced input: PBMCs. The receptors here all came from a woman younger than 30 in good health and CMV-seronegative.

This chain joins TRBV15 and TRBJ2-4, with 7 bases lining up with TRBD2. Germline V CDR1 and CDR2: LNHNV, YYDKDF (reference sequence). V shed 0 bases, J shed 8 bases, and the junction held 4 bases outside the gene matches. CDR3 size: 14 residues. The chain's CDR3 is CATSRDWGGDIQYF. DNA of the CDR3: TGTGCCACCAGCAGAGATTGGGGGGGGGACATTCAGTACTTC.

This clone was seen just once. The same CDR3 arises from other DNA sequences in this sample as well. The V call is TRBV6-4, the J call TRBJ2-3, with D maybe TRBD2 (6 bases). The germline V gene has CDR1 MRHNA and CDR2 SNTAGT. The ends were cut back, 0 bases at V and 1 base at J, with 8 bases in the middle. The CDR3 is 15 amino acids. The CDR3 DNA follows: TGTGCCAGCAGTGACTCGGGCGGGGGCACAGATACGCAGTATTTT. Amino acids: CASSDSGGGTDTQYF.

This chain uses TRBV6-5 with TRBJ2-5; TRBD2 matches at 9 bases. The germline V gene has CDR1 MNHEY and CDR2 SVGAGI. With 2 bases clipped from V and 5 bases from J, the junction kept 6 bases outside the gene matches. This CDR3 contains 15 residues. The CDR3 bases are TGTGCCAGCAGTTACACTGGGACTAGCAGGGAGACCCAGTACTTC. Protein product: CASSYTGTSRETQYF.

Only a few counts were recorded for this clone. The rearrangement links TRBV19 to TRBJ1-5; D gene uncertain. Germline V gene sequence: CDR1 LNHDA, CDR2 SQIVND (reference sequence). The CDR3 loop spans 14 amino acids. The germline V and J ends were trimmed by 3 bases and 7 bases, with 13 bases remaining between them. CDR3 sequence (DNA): TGTGCCAGTAGTATCAGCAGGATCTCGCAGCCCCAGCATTTT. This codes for CASSISRISQPQHF.

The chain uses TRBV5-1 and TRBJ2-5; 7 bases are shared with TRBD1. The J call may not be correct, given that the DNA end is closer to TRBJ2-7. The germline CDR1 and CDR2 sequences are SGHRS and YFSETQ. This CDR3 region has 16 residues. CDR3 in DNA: TGCGCCAGCAGCGCGCCCGGGACAGAATTATCCTACGAGCAGTACTTC. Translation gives CASSAPGTELSYEQYF.

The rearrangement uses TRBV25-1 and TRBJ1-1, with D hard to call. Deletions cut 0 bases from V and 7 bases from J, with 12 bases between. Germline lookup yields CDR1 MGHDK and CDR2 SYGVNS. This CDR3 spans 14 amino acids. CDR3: CASSEYGGRFEAFF. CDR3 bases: TGTGCCAGCAGTGAATATGGTGGCAGATTTGAAGCTTTCTTT.

The CDR3 here is CASTDPGGRDYGYTF. The CDR3, as DNA: TGTGCCAGCACCGACCCGGGAGGGCGGGACTATGGCTACACCTTC. The chain combines TRBV6-6 with TRBJ1-2, with D hard to call. The germline CDR1 and CDR2 sequences are MNHNY and SVGAGI (reference sequence). There are 15 residues in the CDR3. Trimming took 7 bases from V and 3 from J, leaving 18 bases between them.

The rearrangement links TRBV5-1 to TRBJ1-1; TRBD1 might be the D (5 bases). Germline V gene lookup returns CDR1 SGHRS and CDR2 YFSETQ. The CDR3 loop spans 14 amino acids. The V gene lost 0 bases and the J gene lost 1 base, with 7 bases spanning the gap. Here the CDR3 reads CASSLEGPNTEAFF. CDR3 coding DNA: TGCGCCAGCAGCTTGGAGGGGCCGAACACTGAAGCTTTCTTT.

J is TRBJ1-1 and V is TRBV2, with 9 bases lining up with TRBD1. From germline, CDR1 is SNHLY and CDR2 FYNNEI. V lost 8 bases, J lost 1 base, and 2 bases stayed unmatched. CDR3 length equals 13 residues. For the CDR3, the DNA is TGTGCCAGCGGACAGGGGCCGAACACTGAAGCTTTCTTT. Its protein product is CASGQGPNTEAFF. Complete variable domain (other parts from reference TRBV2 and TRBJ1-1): EPEVTQTPSHQVTQMGQEVILRCVPISNHLYFYWYRQILGQKVEFLVSFYNNEISEKSEIFDDQFSVERPDGSNFTLKIRSTKLEDSAMYFCASGQGPNTEAFFGQGTRLTVV.

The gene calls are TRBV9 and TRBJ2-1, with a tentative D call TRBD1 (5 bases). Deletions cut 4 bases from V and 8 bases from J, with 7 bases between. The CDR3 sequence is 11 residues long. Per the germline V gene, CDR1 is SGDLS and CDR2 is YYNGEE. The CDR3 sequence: CASSRRDEQFF. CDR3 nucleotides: TGTGCCAGCAGCCGCAGGGATGAGCAGTTCTTC.

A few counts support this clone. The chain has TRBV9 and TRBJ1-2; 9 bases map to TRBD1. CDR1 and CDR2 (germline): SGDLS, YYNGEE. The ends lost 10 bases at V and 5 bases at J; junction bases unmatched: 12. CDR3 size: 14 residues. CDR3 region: CASHPGDRDYGYTF. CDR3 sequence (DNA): TGTGCCTCCCACCCAGGGGACAGGGATTATGGCTACACCTTC.

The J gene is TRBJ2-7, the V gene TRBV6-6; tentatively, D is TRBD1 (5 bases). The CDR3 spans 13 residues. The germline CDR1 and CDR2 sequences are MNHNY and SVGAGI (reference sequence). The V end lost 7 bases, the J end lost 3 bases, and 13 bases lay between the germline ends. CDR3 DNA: TGTGCCAGCATCGACCGACAGAACTACGAGCAGTACTTC. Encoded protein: CASIDRQNYEQYF.

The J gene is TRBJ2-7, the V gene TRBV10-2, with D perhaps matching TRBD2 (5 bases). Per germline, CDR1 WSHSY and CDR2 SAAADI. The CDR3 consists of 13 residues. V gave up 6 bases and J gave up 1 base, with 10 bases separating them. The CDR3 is CASRDPGSYEQYF. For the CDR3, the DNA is TGCGCCAGCAGGGATCCGGGATCCTACGAGCAGTACTTC.

CDR3 in amino acids: CASSRGLAGEYPPGELFF. The CDR3 DNA sequence: TGTGCCAGCAGCCGCGGACTAGCGGGGGAGTACCCCCCCGGGGAGCTGTTTTTT. The genes are TRBV7-8 and TRBJ2-2; 13 positions match TRBD2. With V trimmed by 5 bases and J by 6 bases, 12 bases remained unmatched. In germline, CDR1 is SGHVS, CDR2 FQNEAQ. The length of the CDR3 is 18 residues.

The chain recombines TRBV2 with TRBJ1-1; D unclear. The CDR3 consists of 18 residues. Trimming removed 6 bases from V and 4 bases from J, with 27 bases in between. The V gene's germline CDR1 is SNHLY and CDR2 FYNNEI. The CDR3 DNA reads TGTGCCAGCAGGGATTTAAGGTCGTCCGTAGGAGGAATCACTGAAGCTTTCTTT. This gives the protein CASRDLRSSVGGITEAFF.

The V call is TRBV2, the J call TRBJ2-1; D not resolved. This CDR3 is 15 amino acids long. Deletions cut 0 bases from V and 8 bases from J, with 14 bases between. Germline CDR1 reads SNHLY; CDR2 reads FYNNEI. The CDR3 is CASSEAPGSRDEQFF. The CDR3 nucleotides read TGTGCCAGCAGTGAAGCGCCGGGTAGTCGGGATGAGCAGTTCTTC.

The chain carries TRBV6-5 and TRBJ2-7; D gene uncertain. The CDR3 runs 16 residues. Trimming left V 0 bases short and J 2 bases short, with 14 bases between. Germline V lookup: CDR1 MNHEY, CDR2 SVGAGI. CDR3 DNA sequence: TGTGCCAGCAGTTACTCCCCCCGAGGAGTTACCTACGAGCAGTACTTC. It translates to CASSYSPRGVTYEQYF.

DNA for the CDR3: TGTGCCAGCAGCTTAGGACAGGGTGTGGATGGCTACACCTTC. This encodes CASSLGQGVDGYTF. The chain is built from TRBV7-9 and TRBJ1-2; 7 bases match TRBD1. Per germline, CDR1 SEHNR and CDR2 FQNEAQ (reference sequence). With V trimmed by 1 base and J by 6 bases, 5 bases remained unmatched. The length of the CDR3 is 14 residues. The full variable domain, completed using reference TRBV7-9 and TRBJ1-2, is DTGVSQNPRHKITKRGQNVTFRCDPISEHNRLYWYRQTLGQGPEFLTYFQNEAQLEKSRLLSDRFSAERPKGSFSTLEIQRTEQGDSAMYLCASSLGQGVDGYTFGSGTRLTVV.

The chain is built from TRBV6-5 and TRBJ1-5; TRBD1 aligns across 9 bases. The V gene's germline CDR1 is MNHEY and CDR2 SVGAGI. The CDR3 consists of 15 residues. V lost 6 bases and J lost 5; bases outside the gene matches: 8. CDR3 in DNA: TGTGCCAGCAGAACCGGGACAGGGCATGATCAGCCCCAGCATTTT. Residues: CASRTGTGHDQPQHF.

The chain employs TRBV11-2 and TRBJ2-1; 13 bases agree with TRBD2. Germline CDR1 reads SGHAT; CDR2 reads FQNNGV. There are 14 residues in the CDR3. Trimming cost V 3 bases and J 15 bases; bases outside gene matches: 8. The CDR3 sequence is CASSLRLAGGGTFF. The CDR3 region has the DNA TGTGCCAGCAGCTTGAGACTAGCGGGGGGCGGGACGTTCTTC.

This CDR3 is CASSQMSGDIQYF. The CDR3 DNA reads TGTGCCAGCAGCCAAATGTCGGGAGACATTCAGTACTTC. The gene calls are TRBV7-3 and TRBJ2-4, with D possibly being TRBD2 (6 bases). Trimming took off 5 bases at V and 8 bases at J, with 13 bases between the two ends. Germline-derived CDR1 and CDR2 are SGHTA and FQGTGA. This CDR3 region has 13 residues.

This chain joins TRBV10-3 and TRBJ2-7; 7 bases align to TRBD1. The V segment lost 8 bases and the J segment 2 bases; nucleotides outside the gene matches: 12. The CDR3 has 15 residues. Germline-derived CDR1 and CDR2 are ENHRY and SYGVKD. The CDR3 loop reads CAIGASTGTPYEQYF. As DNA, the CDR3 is TGTGCCATCGGTGCCTCGACAGGGACACCCTACGAGCAGTACTTC.

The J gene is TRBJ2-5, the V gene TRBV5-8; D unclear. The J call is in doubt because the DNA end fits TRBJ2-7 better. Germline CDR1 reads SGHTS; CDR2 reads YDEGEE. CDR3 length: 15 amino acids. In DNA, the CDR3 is TGTGCCAGCAGCCCCCACAGAGTCCACGCTTACGAGCAGTACTTC. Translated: CASSPHRVHAYEQYF.